This note documents a single T cell receptor beta chain sequence. Its antigen is not known. This entry comes from a study of T cell responses to AZD1222 COVID-19 vaccine. About the research overall: Analyses pooled second doses at about 4 or about 12 weeks. Study conclusions and caveats: Breadth and depth of Spike-specific TCRs rose after two AZD1222 doses. Females outnumbered males among donors, who were mostly white British; clonal diversity was possibly underestimated. There were vaccine-associated CD4 TCRs across spike, dominant at 160-218 and 743-854.

V shed 9 bases and J shed 4 bases, with 12 bases lying between them. Germline CDR1 reads KGHDR; CDR2 reads SFDVKD. The CDR3 loop spans 13 amino acids. The protocol was immunoSEQ multiplex PCR, while the TCRdb copy is restricted to in-frame clones and leaves out a portion. The table shows around 140,000 clones, with 85% to 90% occurring only once. The receptor was isolated from an adult in good health. J is TRBJ1-3 and V is TRBV24-1; D unclear. The sample in question was peripheral blood, obtained on day 0 of AZD1222 vaccination. The CDR3 sequence: CATLRTQGNTIYF. As DNA, the CDR3 is TGTGCCACCCTCCGGACCCAAGGAAACACCATATATTTT.